This is a list of T cell receptor beta chains from one sample in a study of blood T cell repertoires in COVID-19. Only in-frame clones appear in the TCRdb table, and some are missing; sequencing was by immunoSEQ multiplex PCR. This table has roughly 190,000 clones, about 83% appearing once. The sequenced material came from peripheral blood. All receptors derive from a man aged 50 or older with active or convalescent COVID-19. CDR3s include the opening cysteine and the closing phenylalanine or tryptophan. The order of the fields is D gene, J gene, CDR3 length, V gene, clone size, CDR3 protein, CDR3 DNA. D genes are given only for firm matches. Clone sizes are given selectively: once, few, many, or a class where the clone is expanded.

-	TRBJ2-7	13	TRBV5-1	-	CASSPESFGEQYF	TGCGCCAGCAGCCCGGAATCCTTCGGGGAGCAGTACTTC
TRBD1	TRBJ2-5	15	TRBV5-1	-	CASSLGTGGRETQYF	TGCGCCAGCAGCTTAGGGACAGGGGGACGGGAGACCCAGTACTTC
TRBD1	TRBJ1-2	13	TRBV11-2	-	CASSWGQGNGYTF	TGTGCCAGCAGCTGGGGACAGGGGAATGGCTACACCTTC
TRBD1	TRBJ2-1	14	TRBV5-1	-	CASSLVGTEDEQFF	TGCGCCAGCAGCTTGGTAGGGACAGAGGATGAGCAGTTCTTC
-	TRBJ1-6	19	TRBV9	-	CASSVAGEAGYSYNSPLHF	TGTGCCAGCAGCGTAGCGGGGGAAGCGGGGTACTCCTATAATTCACCCCTCCACTTT
-	TRBJ1-2	14	TRBV29-1	-	CSVLPRDTSYGYTF	TGCAGCGTCCTACCCCGGGACACTTCCTATGGCTACACCTTC
TRBD1	TRBJ1-5	13	TRBV29-1	-	CSVAQGIGQPQHF	TGCAGCGTTGCACAGGGGATCGGTCAGCCCCAGCATTTT
-	TRBJ1-6	15	TRBV5-1	-	CASSLGAGYNSPLHF	TGCGCCAGCAGCTTGGGAGCTGGTTATAATTCACCCCTCCACTTT
TRBD2	TRBJ2-3	15	TRBV11-3	-	CASSFGGSGSDTQYF	TGTGCCAGCAGCTTCGGGGGTAGCGGGAGTGATACGCAGTATTTT
TRBD1	TRBJ1-2	17	TRBV2	-	CASSVGTGVRRSYGYTF	TGTGCCAGCAGTGTAGGGACAGGAGTCCGTCGATCCTATGGCTACACCTTC
TRBD1	TRBJ1-2	14	TRBV9	few	CASSVDRGNYGYTF	TGTGCCAGCAGCGTTGACAGGGGGAACTATGGCTACACCTTC
TRBD2	TRBJ2-6	18	TRBV7-8	-	CASSVSVPSGSGANVLTF	TGTGCCAGCAGTGTTTCGGTGCCTAGCGGTTCTGGGGCCAACGTCCTGACTTTC
-	TRBJ1-4	13	TRBV24-1	-	CATSGGPKEKLFF	TGTGCCACCAGTGGGGGGCCCAAGGAAAAACTGTTTTTT
TRBD1	TRBJ1-4	19	TRBV5-1	-	CASSLGLGTEILANEKLFF	TGCGCCAGCAGCTTGGGATTGGGGACAGAGATCCTCGCTAATGAAAAACTGTTTTTT
-	TRBJ2-1	17	TRBV4-1	-	CASSPYRGRVLHNEQFF	TGCGCCAGCAGTCCTTATAGAGGCAGGGTTTTACACAATGAGCAGTTCTTC
TRBD2	TRBJ2-1	15	TRBV4-1	once	CASSRTSGRAHEQFF	TGCGCCAGCAGCCGGACTAGCGGGAGGGCCCATGAGCAGTTCTTC
TRBD2	TRBJ2-7	15	TRBV18	-	CASSPPGRGVYEQYF	TGTGCCAGCTCACCCCCTGGGAGGGGAGTCTACGAGCAGTACTTC
-	TRBJ1-1	15	TRBV5-6	-	CASSRIGGTGTEAFF	TGTGCCAGCAGCCGGATTGGGGGGACGGGCACTGAAGCTTTCTTT
TRBD1	TRBJ1-1	16	TRBV7-6	-	CASSSRLGGRGTEAFF	TGTGCCAGCAGCTCCCGATTAGGGGGCAGGGGGACTGAAGCTTTCTTT
TRBD1	TRBJ1-2	16	TRBV4-1	-	CASSQYSGTGNYGYTF	TGCGCCAGCAGCCAATATTCCGGGACAGGGAACTATGGCTACACCTTC
-	TRBJ2-1	13	TRBV7-9	-	CASSQRTNLEQFF	TGTGCCAGCAGCCAAAGAACAAATCTTGAGCAGTTCTTC
TRBD1	TRBJ2-7	14	TRBV9	once	CASSVGQGAYEQYF	TGTGCCAGCAGCGTGGGACAGGGGGCTTACGAGCAGTACTTC
TRBD1	TRBJ2-7	15	TRBV5-5	-	CASSLATGGIYEQYF	TGTGCCAGCAGCTTGGCGACAGGGGGAATCTACGAGCAGTACTTC
-	TRBJ1-5	14	TRBV27	-	CASSFGGRNQPQHF	TGTGCCAGCAGTTTCGGGGGTAGGAATCAGCCCCAGCATTTT
-	TRBJ2-7	14	TRBV10-3	once	CAISEAGTPYEQYF	TGTGCCATCAGTGAAGCCGGGACTCCCTACGAGCAGTACTTC
TRBD1	TRBJ1-2	14	TRBV5-4	-	CASSLAGTGGGYTF	TGTGCCAGCAGCTTGGCCGGGACAGGGGGCGGCTACACCTTC
-	TRBJ1-1	14	TRBV2	-	CASRRGGVNTEAFF	TGTGCCAGCAGAAGGGGTGGGGTGAACACTGAAGCTTTCTTT
TRBD2	TRBJ2-7	15	TRBV4-1	-	CASSPGLAAVYEQYF	TGCGCCAGCAGCCCCGGACTAGCGGCTGTCTACGAGCAGTACTTC
-	TRBJ1-1	14	TRBV6-5	once	CASSYTDSNTEAFF	TGTGCCAGCAGTTACACCGACTCGAACACTGAAGCTTTCTTT
TRBD1	TRBJ1-5	18	TRBV4-1	once	CASSQVSTRGLGDQPQHF	TGCGCCAGCAGCCAAGTGAGTACGAGGGGGCTAGGGGATCAGCCCCAGCATTTT
TRBD2	TRBJ2-3	16	TRBV18	once	CASSPPGLGTKDTQYF	TGTGCCAGCTCACCCCCGGGACTAGGCACCAAAGATACGCAGTATTTT
-	TRBJ1-2	15	TRBV4-2	-	CASSQDPRGNYGYTF	TGTGCCAGCAGCCAAGATCCACGGGGGAACTATGGCTACACCTTC
TRBD1	TRBJ2-1	16	TRBV24-1	-	CATSDTRQGDLNEQFF	TGTGCCACCAGTGATACCAGACAGGGAGACCTCAATGAGCAGTTCTTC
-	TRBJ1-2	16	TRBV7-9	-	CASSLTDLFVPGGYTF	TGTGCCAGCAGCTTGACCGACTTGTTCGTCCCCGGTGGCTACACCTTC
-	TRBJ2-7	12	TRBV24-1	-	CATSGWDNQQYF	TGTGCCACCAGTGGCTGGGACAACCAGCAGTACTTC
-	TRBJ2-5	13	TRBV7-9	few	CASSPRGPETQYF	TGTGCCAGCAGCCCAAGGGGCCCAGAGACCCAGTACTTC
-	TRBJ1-1	13	TRBV27	-	CASSFHMNTEAFF	TGTGCCAGCAGTTTCCACATGAACACTGAAGCTTTCTTT
TRBD2	TRBJ2-2	18	TRBV9	few	CASSVAPSGRSGTGELFF	TGTGCCAGCAGCGTAGCTCCTAGCGGGAGGTCCGGCACCGGGGAGCTGTTTTTT
-	TRBJ1-3	12	TRBV25-1	-	CASSEPVNTIYF	TGTGCCAGCAGTGAACCTGTGAACACCATATATTTT
TRBD1	TRBJ1-1	16	TRBV5-4	-	CASSLGFKGAVAEAFF	TGTGCCAGCAGCTTGGGCTTCAAGGGGGCTGTGGCTGAAGCTTTCTTT
-	TRBJ1-3	15	TRBV11-2	-	CASSFWGLGGNTIYF	TGTGCCAGCAGCTTTTGGGGGCTAGGCGGAAACACCATATATTTT
-	TRBJ1-1	13	TRBV18	-	CASLLQGDTEAFF	TGTGCCAGCCTCCTACAGGGAGACACTGAAGCTTTCTTT
TRBD2	TRBJ2-7	16	TRBV18	-	CASSPFSSQRGDEQYF	TGTGCCAGCTCACCATTTTCTTCACAGCGGGGGGACGAGCAGTACTTC
TRBD1	TRBJ1-2	16	TRBV5-1	-	CASSFPRQGADYGYTF	TGCGCCAGCAGCTTTCCGAGACAGGGGGCAGACTATGGCTACACCTTC
-	TRBJ1-2	11	TRBV28	-	CATGTNYGYTF	TGTGCCACCGGGACAAACTATGGCTACACCTTC
TRBD2	TRBJ2-1	18	TRBV3-1/TRBV3-2	-	CASSQDGLADKGYNEQFF	TGTGCCAGCAGCCAAGATGGGCTAGCGGATAAGGGTTACAATGAGCAGTTCTTC
-	TRBJ2-5	15	TRBV11-1	-	CASSLARGGKETQYF	TGTGCCAGCAGCTTAGCCCGAGGGGGAAAAGAGACCCAGTACTTC
TRBD1	TRBJ1-2	14	TRBV7-9	-	CASSMTGGESGYTF	TGTGCCAGCAGCATGACAGGGGGTGAGAGTGGCTACACCTTC
-	TRBJ1-4	14	TRBV7-2	-	CASSLAGSGEKLFF	TGTGCCAGCAGCTTAGCAGGGAGTGGTGAAAAACTGTTTTTT
-	TRBJ2-3	15	TRBV5-1	-	CASSLTGEGTDTQYF	TGCGCCAGCAGCTTGACAGGGGAGGGCACAGATACGCAGTATTTT
-	TRBJ2-4	14	TRBV25-1	-	CASNSSLAKNIQYF	TGTGCCAGCAACTCCTCCCTAGCCAAAAACATTCAGTACTTC
-	TRBJ1-3	14	TRBV29-1	few	CSVEAGFSGNTIYF	TGCAGCGTTGAGGCAGGCTTCTCTGGAAACACCATATATTTT
TRBD1	TRBJ2-7	15	TRBV5-4	-	CASSLGAERGHEQYF	TGTGCCAGCAGCTTGGGCGCGGAGAGGGGGCACGAGCAGTACTTC
TRBD1	TRBJ1-2	16	TRBV9	-	CASSALQGLPNYGYTF	TGTGCCAGCAGCGCATTACAGGGGCTCCCTAACTATGGCTACACCTTC
-	TRBJ1-1	14	TRBV10-3	-	CAISYDRMNTEAFF	TGTGCCATCAGCTACGACAGGATGAACACTGAAGCTTTCTTT
TRBD1	TRBJ2-5	12	TRBV27	once	CASSPDRETQYF	TGTGCCAGCAGCCCGGACAGGGAGACCCAGTACTTC
-	TRBJ2-3	12	TRBV7-9	-	CASSLRTDTQYF	TGTGCCAGCAGCTTACGCACAGATACGCAATATTTT